The rows below give T cell receptor beta chains drawn from one sample of a study of regulatory T cells in long-lasting Graves disease. A single record per CDR3 protein comes from TCRdb applying MiXCR to the multiplex PCR reads. The table lists some 600,000 distinct CDR3 sequences, 15% to 20% of them singletons. These data also featured in a second study, about T cells in Graves' hyperthyroidism and ophthalmopathy.

Material: peripheral blood mononuclear cells (PBMCs), obtained at new diagnosis, from a patient treated with antithyroid drugs. These receptors all come from a man aged 18-30 years with Graves disease. Each CDR3 is given with its conserved first and last residue. Fields, in order: V gene, D gene, J gene, clone size, CDR3 DNA, CDR3 protein. The D gene is left open where the match is weak. Clone size is stated in some rows and not others, as once, few, many or a class when expanded.

TRBV28	TRBD1	TRBJ1-4	few	TGTGCCAGCAGTTTGGAGGGGGCCGTGGCTAATGAAAAACTGTTTTTT	CASSLEGAVANEKLFF
TRBV6-1	NA	TRBJ2-7	many	TGTGCCAGCAGACACTGGAGGGGGCTGAACGAGCAGTACTTC	CASRHWRGLNEQYF
TRBV2	NA	TRBJ1-2	many	TGTGCCAGCAGCCCACGAAGCGGGACACTCCCTAACTATGGCTACACCTTC	CASSPRSGTLPNYGYTF
TRBV6-1	NA	TRBJ1-6	many	TGTGCCAGCAGCGCCGGGCGGGAACATTCACCCCTCCACTTT	CASSAGREHSPLHF
TRBV7-9	NA	TRBJ1-5	NA	TGTGCCAGCAGCTTAGTCGGGGGACAAGTCAATCAGCCCCAGCATTTT	CASSLVGGQVNQPQHF
TRBV29-1	NA	TRBJ2-5	many	TGCAGCGTTCAGTTAGGCCAAGAGACCCAGTACTTC	CSVQLGQETQYF
TRBV20-1	NA	TRBJ2-1	NA	TGCAGTGCTAGAGGGGGCCAAGGTGAGCAGTTCTTC	CSARGGQGEQFF
TRBV12-3/TRBV12-4	NA	TRBJ1-6	many	TGTGCCAGCAGTTTATTAGGGGTAGATTCACCCCTCCACTTT	CASSLLGVDSPLHF
TRBV5-1	TRBD2	TRBJ2-2	many	TGCGCCAGCAGCTTTGGGGGAGCGGGAACCGGGGAGCTGTTTTTT	CASSFGGAGTGELFF
TRBV12-3/TRBV12-4	TRBD2	TRBJ2-7	many	TGTGCCAGCAGTTTATCTAGCGGGGGCTCCTACGAGCAGTACTTC	CASSLSSGGSYEQYF
TRBV5-1	TRBD2	TRBJ2-7	many	TGCGCCAGCAGCTTGGCTAGCGGAGCTACCTACGAGCAGTACTTC	CASSLASGATYEQYF
TRBV5-1	NA	TRBJ2-1	few	TGCGCCAGCAGCTCCCCGGGGTCGGCGGGGCAGTTCTTC	CASSSPGSAGQFF
TRBV28	NA	TRBJ1-1	many	TGTGCCAGCAGTCCCCTCGGTCCTAACACTGAAGCTTTCTTT	CASSPLGPNTEAFF
TRBV27	NA	TRBJ1-2	many	TGTGCCAGCAGTTTATCCACGGACACCGCGTGGGGTGGCTACACCTTC	CASSLSTDTAWGGYTF
TRBV6-5	NA	TRBJ2-7	NA	TGTGCCAGCAGTTACTCGGACTTTAGGGAGCAGTACTTC	CASSYSDFREQYF
TRBV2	TRBD1	TRBJ2-7	many	TGTGCCAGCAGGGCCGGGACAGTCGTATCCTACGAGCAGTACTTC	CASRAGTVVSYEQYF
TRBV5-1	TRBD2	TRBJ2-7	NA	TGCGCCGGCAGCAGAAAAGAGCCAGCGGGGTTCTACGAGCAGTACTTC	CAGSRKEPAGFYEQYF
TRBV5-1	NA	TRBJ2-3	many	TGCGCCAGCAGCTCCTACAATAGCTGGTCAGATACGCAGTATTTT	CASSSYNSWSDTQYF
TRBV20-1	NA	TRBJ2-7	few	TGCAGTGCAAGACAGGCTAATGAGCAGTACTTC	CSARQANEQYF
TRBV12-3/TRBV12-4	NA	TRBJ2-5	NA	TGTGCCAGCAGATATAGCCCACTCCAAGAGACCCAGTACTTC	CASRYSPLQETQYF
TRBV11-2	NA	TRBJ2-5	many	TGTGCCAGCAGCTTAGAACTACAGGCGACCCAGTACTTC	CASSLELQATQYF
TRBV11-2	TRBD1	TRBJ2-7	many	TGTGCCAGCAGCTTCGGGCAGGGGGATTACGAGCAGTACTTC	CASSFGQGDYEQYF
TRBV4-1	NA	TRBJ1-4	few	TGCGCCAGCAGCCAAGGCCGAGCTGTGGGTGAAAAACTGTTTTTT	CASSQGRAVGEKLFF
TRBV3-1	TRBD1	TRBJ1-1	NA	TGTGCCAGCGGACACAGGGGGCGAGCTGAAGCTTTCTTT	CASGHRGRAEAFF
TRBV4-1	NA	TRBJ2-3	NA	TGCGCCAGCAGCCATCCAACTCCGGAGCAGTATTTT	CASSHPTPEQYF